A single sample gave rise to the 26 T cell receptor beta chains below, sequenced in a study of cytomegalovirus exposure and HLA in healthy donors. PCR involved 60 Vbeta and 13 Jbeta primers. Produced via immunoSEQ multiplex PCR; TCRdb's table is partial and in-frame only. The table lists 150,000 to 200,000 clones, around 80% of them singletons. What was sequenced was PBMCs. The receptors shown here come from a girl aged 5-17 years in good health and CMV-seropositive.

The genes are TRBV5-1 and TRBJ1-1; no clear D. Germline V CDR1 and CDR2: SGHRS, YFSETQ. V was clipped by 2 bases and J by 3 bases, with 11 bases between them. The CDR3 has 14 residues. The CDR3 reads CASSLDLGDTEAFF. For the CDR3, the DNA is TGCGCCAGCAGCTTAGATTTAGGAGACACTGAAGCTTTCTTT.

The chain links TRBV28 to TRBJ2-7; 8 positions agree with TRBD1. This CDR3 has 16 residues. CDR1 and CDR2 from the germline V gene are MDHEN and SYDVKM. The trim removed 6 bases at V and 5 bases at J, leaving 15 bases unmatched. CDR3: CASSLGIGQGPDEQYF. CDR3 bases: TGTGCCAGCAGCTTGGGGATAGGACAGGGACCGGACGAGCAGTACTTC.

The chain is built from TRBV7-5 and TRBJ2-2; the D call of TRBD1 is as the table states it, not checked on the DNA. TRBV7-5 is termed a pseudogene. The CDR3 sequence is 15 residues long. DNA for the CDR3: TGTGCCAGAAGCTTAAAGGGGGCGAACACCGGGGAGCTGTTTTTT. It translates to CARSLKGANTGELFF.

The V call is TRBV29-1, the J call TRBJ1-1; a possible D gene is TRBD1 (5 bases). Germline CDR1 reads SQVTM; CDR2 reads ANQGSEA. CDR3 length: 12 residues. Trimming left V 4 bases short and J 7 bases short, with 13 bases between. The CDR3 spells CSVVSGAIEAFF. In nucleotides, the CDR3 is TGCAGCGTTGTAAGTGGGGCAATTGAAGCTTTCTTT. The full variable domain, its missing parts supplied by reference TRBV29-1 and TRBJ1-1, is SAVISQKPSRDICQRGTSLTIQCQVDSQVTMMFWYRQQPGQSLTLIATANQGSEATYESGFVIDKFPISRPNLTFSTLTVSNMSPEDSSIYLCSVVSGAIEAFFGQGTRLTVV.

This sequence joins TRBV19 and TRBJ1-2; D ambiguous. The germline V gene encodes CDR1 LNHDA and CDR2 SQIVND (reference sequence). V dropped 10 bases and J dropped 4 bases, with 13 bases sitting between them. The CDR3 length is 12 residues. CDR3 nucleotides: TGTGCCACCTCACCGGGAACCTATGGCTACACCTTC. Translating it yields CATSPGTYGYTF.

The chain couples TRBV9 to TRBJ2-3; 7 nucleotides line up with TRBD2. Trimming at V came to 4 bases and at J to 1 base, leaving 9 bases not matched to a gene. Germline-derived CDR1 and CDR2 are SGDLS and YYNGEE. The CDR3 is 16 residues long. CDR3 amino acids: CASSTPSLAGTDTQYF. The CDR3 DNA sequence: TGTGCCAGCAGCACACCCAGCCTAGCGGGCACAGATACGCAGTATTTT.

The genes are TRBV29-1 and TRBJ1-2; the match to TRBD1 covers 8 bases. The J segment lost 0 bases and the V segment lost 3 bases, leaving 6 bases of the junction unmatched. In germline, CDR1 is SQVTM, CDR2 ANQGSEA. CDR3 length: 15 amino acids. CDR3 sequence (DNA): TGCAGCGTTGACTACAGGGGGAAAGCTAACTATGGCTACACCTTC. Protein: CSVDYRGKANYGYTF.

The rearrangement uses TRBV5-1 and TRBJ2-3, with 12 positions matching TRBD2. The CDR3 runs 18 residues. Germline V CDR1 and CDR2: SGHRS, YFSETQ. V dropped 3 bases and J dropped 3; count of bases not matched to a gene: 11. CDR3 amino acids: CASSSGLAGFGGTDTQYF. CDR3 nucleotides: TGCGCCAGCAGCTCGGGACTAGCGGGTTTTGGGGGGACAGATACGCAGTATTTT. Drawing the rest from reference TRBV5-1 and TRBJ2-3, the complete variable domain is KAGVTQTPRYLIKTRGQQVTLSCSPISGHRSVSWYQQTPGQGLQFLFEYFSETQRNKGNFPGRFSGRQFSNSRSEMNVSTLELGDSALYLCASSSGLAGFGGTDTQYFGPGTRLTVL.

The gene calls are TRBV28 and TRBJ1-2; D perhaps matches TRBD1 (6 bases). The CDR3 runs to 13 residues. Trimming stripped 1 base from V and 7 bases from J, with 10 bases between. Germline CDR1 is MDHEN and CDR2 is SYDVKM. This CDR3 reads CASSLYGGPGYTF. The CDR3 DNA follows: TGTGCCAGCAGTTTATACGGGGGGCCTGGCTACACCTTC.

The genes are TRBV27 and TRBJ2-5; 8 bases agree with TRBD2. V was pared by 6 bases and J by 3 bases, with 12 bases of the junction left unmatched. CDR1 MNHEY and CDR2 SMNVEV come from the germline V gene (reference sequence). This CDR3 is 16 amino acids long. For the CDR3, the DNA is TGTGCCAGCAGCGGGGGGGAACCCAGGCGGAAAGAGACCCAGTACTTC. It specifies CASSGGEPRRKETQYF.

This chain's CDR3 is CASSPTPNTGELFF. The CDR3 nucleotides read TGCGCCAGCAGCCCGACACCTAACACCGGGGAGCTGTTTTTT. This rearrangement joins TRBV5-1 to TRBJ2-2; no clear D. Germline CDR1 reads SGHRS; CDR2 reads YFSETQ. The CDR3 sequence is 14 residues long. Trimming stripped 4 bases from V and 2 bases from J, with 9 bases between.

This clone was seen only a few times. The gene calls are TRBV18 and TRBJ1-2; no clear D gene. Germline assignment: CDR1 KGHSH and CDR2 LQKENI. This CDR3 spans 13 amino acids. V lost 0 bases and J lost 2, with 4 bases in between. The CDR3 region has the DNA TGTGCCAGCTCACCACCCGGGAACTATGGCTACACCTTC. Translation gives CASSPPGNYGYTF.

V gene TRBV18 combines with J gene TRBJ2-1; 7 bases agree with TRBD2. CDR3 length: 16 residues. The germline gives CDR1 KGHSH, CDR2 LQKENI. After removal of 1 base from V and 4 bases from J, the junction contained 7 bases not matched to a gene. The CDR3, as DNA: TGTGCCAGCTCACCACAGACTAGCCCTACGTACAATGAGCAGTTCTTC. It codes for CASSPQTSPTYNEQFF.

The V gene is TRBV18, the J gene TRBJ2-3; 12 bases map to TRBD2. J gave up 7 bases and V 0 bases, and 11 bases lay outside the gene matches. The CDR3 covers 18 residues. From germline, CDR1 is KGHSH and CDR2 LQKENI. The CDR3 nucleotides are TGTGCCAGCTCACCACCCGCTAGCGGGGGGGCACTTGGAAATACGCAGTATTTT. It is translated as CASSPPASGGALGNTQYF.

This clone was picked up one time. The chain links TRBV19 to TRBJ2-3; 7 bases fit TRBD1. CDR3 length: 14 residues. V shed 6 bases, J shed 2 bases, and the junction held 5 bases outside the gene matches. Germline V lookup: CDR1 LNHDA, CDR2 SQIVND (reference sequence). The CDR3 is CASSRDRHTDTQYF. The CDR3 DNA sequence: TGTGCCAGTAGCCGGGACAGACACACAGATACGCAGTATTTT.

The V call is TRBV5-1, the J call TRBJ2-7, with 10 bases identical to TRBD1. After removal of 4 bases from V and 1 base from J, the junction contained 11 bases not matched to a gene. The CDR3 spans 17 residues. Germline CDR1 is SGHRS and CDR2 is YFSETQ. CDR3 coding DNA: TGCGCCAGCAGCCGACGGGACAGGGGTCGTACTTCCTACGAGCAGTACTTC. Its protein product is CASSRRDRGRTSYEQYF.

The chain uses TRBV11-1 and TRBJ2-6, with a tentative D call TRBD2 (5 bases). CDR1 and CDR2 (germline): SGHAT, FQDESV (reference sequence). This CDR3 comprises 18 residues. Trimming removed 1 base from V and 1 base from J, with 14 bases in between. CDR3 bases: TGTGCCAGCAGCTTAGACCGAGGGAAATCATCTGGGGCCAACGTCCTGACTTTC. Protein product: CASSLDRGKSSGANVLTF. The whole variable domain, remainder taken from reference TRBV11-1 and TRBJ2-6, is EAEVAQSPRYKITEKSQAVAFWCDPISGHATLYWYRQILGQGPELLVQFQDESVVDDSQLPKDRFSAERLKGVDSTLKIQPAELGDSAMYLCASSLDRGKSSGANVLTFGAGSRLTVL.

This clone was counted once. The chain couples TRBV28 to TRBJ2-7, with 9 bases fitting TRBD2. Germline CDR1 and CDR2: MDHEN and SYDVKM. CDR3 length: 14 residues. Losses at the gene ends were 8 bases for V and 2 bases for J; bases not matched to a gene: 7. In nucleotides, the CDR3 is TGTGCCAGCGCGGGAGGGATAGTACCCTACGAGCAGTACTTC. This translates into CASAGGIVPYEQYF.

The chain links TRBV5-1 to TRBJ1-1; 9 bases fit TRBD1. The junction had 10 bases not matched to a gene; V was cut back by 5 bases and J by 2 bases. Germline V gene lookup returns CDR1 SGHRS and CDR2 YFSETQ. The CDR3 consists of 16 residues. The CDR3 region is CASRPGQGPFNTEAFF. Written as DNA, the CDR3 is TGCGCCAGCAGACCGGGACAGGGACCTTTTAACACTGAAGCTTTCTTT.

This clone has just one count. For the CDR3, the DNA is TGTGCCAGCAGTTTAACTAGTCTAGCCAAAAACATTCAGTACTTC. As protein: CASSLTSLAKNIQYF. The V and J genes are TRBV28 and TRBJ2-4; maybe TRBD2 (5 bases). The CDR3 loop spans 15 amino acids. Germline-derived CDR1 and CDR2 are MDHEN and SYDVKM. V dropped 2 bases and J dropped 0 bases, with 8 bases sitting between them.

CDR3 nucleotide sequence: TGCGCCAGCAGCTTTGTCCTAGCGGGGGAGCAGTTCTTC. It translates to CASSFVLAGEQFF. V gene TRBV5-1 combines with J gene TRBJ2-1; 9 nucleotides match TRBD2. This CDR3 region has 13 residues. Germline-derived CDR1 and CDR2 are SGHRS and YFSETQ. The junction had 4 bases not matched to a gene; V was cut back by 2 bases and J by 10 bases.

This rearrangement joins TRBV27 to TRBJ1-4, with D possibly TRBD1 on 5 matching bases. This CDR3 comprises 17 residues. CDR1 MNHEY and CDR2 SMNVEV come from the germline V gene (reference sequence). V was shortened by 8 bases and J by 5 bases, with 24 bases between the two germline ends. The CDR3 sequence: CASSGNRGGLRNEKLFF. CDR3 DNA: TGTGCCAGCTCCGGGAATCGCGGGGGTCTCCGGAATGAAAAACTGTTTTTT.

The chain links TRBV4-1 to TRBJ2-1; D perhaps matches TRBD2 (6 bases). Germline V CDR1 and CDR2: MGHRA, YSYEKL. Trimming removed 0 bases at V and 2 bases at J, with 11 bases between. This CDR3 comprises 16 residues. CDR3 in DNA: TGCGCCAGCAGCCAAGACGCGCTAGCGCCCTACAATGAGCAGTTCTTC. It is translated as CASSQDALAPYNEQFF.

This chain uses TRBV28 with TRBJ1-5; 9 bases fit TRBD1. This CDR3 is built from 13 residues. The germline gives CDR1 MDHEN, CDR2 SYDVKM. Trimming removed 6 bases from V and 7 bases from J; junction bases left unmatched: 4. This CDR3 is CASSRDRDQPQHF. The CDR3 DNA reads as TGTGCCAGCAGCCGGGACAGGGACCAGCCCCAGCATTTT.

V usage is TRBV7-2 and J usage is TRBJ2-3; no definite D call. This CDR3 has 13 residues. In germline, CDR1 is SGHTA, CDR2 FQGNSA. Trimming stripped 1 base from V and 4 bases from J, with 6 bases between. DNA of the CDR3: TGTGCCAGCAGCTTAGGAGAGGCAGATACGCAGTATTTT. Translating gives CASSLGEADTQYF.

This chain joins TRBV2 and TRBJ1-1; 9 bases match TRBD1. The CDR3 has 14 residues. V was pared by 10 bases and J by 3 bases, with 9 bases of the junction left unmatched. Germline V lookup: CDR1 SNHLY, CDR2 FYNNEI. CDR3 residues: CANVRGQGDTEAFF. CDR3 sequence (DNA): TGTGCCAACGTGAGGGGACAGGGCGACACTGAAGCTTTCTTT.